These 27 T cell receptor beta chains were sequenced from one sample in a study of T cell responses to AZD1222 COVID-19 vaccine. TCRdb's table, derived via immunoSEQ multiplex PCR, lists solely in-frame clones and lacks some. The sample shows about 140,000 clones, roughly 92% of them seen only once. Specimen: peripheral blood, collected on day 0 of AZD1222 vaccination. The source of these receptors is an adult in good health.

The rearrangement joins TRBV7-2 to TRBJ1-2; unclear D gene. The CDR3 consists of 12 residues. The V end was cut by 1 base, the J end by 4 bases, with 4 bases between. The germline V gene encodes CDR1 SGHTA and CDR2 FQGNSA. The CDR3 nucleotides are TGTGCCAGCAGCTTAGGGCCCTATGGCTACACCTTC. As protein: CASSLGPYGYTF.

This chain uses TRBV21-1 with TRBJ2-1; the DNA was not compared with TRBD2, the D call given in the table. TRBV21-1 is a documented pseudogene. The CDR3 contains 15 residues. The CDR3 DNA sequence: TGTGCCAGCAGCAGGAAGCGGGAGGGTACCCTCGAGCAGTTCTTC. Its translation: CASSRKREGTLEQFF.

This CDR3 is CASSPDRGRIEKLFF. The CDR3 DNA reads TGTGCCAGCAGCCCCGACAGGGGGCGAATTGAAAAACTGTTTTTT. V and J are TRBV7-2 and TRBJ1-4; TRBD1 aligns across 10 bases. The CDR3 extends over 15 amino acids. Trimming took 5 bases from V and 7 from J; bases not matched to a gene: 7. Per the germline V gene, CDR1 is SGHTA and CDR2 is FQGNSA.

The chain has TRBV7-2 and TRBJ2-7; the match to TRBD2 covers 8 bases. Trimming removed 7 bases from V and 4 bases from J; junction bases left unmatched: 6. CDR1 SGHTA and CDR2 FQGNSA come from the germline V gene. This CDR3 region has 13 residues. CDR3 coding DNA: TGTGCCAGCAACGAGCGGGGGCAATACGAGCAGTACTTC. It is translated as CASNERGQYEQYF.

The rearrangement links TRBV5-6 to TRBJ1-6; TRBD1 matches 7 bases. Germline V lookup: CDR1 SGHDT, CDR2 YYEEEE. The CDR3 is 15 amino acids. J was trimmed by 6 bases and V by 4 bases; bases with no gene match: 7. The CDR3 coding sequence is TGTGCCAGCAGCCGAATAAACAGGGGTAATTCACCCCTCCACTTT. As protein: CASSRINRGNSPLHF.

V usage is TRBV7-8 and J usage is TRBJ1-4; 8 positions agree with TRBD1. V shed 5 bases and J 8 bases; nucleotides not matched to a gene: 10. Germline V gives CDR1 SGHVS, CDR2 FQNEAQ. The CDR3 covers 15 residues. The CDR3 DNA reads TGTGCCAGCAGCCCACGACAGGGGCGGGGGGAAAAACTGTTTTTT. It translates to CASSPRQGRGEKLFF.

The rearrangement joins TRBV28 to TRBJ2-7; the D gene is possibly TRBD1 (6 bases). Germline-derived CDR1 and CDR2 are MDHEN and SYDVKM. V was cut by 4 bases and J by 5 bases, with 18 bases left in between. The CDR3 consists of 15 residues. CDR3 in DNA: TGTGCCAGCAGTTCAACTGGGACAATGAGGCACGAGCAGTACTTC. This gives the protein CASSSTGTMRHEQYF.

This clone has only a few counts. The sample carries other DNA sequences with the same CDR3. CDR3: CATRPSEGAEAFF. The DNA for the CDR3 is TGTGCCACCAGGCCCTCGGAGGGCGCTGAAGCTTTCTTT. This chain joins TRBV24-1 and TRBJ1-1; unclear D gene. This CDR3 spans 13 amino acids. Per germline, CDR1 KGHDR and CDR2 SFDVKD. V was cut by 7 bases and J by 6 bases, with 14 bases left in between.

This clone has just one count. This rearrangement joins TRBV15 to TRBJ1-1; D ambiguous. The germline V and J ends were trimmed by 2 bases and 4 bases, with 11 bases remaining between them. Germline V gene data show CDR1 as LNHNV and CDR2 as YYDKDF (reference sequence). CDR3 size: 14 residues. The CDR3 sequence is CATSRKRAGTEAFF. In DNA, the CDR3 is TGTGCCACCAGCAGAAAGAGGGCCGGCACTGAAGCTTTCTTT. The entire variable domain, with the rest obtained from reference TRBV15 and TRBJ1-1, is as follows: DAMVIQNPRYQVTQFGKPVTLSCSQTLNHNVMYWYQQKSSQAPKLLFHYYDKDFNNEADTPDNFQSRRPNTSFCFLDIRSPGLGDTAMYLCATSRKRAGTEAFFGQGTRLTVV.

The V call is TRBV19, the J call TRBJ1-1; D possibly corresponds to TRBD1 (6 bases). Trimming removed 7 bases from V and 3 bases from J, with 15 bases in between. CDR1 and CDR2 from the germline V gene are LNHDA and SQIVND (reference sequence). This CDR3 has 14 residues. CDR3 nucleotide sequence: TGTGCCAGTAAAGTGGGGGGCGCGGACACTGAAGCTTTCTTT. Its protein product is CASKVGGADTEAFF.

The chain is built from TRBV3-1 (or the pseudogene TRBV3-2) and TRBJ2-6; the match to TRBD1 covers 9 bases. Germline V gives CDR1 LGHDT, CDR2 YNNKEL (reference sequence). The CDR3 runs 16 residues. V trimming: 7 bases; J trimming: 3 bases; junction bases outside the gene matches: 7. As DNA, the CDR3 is TGTGCCAGCAACACAGGGGGCGCCTTTGGGGCCAACGTCCTGACTTTC. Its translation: CASNTGGAFGANVLTF.

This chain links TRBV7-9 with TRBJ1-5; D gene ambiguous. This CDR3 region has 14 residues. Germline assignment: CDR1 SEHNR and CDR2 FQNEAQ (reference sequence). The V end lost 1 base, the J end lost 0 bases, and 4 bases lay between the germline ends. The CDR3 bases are TGTGCCAGCAGCTTAGATGCTAGCAATCAGCCCCAGCATTTT. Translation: CASSLDASNQPQHF.

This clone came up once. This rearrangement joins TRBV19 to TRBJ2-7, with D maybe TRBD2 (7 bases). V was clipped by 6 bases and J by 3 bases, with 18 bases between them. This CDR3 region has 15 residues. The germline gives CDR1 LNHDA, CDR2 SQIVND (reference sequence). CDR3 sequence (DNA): TGTGCCAGTAGGCCACCGGGGGGCAGCGACTACGAGCAGTACTTC. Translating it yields CASRPPGGSDYEQYF.

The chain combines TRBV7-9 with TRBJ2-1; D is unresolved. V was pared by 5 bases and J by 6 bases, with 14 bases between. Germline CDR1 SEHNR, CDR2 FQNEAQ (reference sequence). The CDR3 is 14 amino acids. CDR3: CASSPLANVNEQFF. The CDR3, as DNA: TGTGCCAGCAGCCCCCTTGCTAACGTCAATGAGCAGTTCTTC.

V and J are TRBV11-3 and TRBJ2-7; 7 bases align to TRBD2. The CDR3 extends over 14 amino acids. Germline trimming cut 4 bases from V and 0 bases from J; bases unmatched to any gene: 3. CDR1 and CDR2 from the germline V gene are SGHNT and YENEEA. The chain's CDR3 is CASSSSGGSYEQYF. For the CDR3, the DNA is TGTGCCAGCAGCTCATCGGGGGGCTCCTACGAGCAGTACTTC.

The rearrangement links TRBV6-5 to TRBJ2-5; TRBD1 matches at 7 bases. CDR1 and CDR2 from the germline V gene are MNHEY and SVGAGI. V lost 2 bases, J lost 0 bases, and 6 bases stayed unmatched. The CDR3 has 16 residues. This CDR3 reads CASSYGTAPYQETQYF. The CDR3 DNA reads TGTGCCAGCAGTTACGGGACAGCGCCTTACCAAGAGACCCAGTACTTC.

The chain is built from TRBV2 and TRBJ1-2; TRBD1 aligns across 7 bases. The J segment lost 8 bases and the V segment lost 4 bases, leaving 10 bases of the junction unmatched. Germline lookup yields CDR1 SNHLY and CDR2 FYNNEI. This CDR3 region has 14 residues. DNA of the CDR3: TGTGCCAGCAGTGCCGGACGACAGGGCCGCGGCTACACCTTC. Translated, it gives CASSAGRQGRGYTF.

The CDR3 is CASSIDGGADTGELFF. The CDR3 nucleotides read TGTGCCAGTAGTATAGATGGGGGGGCGGACACCGGGGAGCTGTTTTTT. The gene calls are TRBV19 and TRBJ2-2; a possible D gene is TRBD2 (7 bases). Germline CDR1 is LNHDA and CDR2 is SQIVND (reference sequence). Trimming removed 0 bases from V and 3 bases from J, with 11 bases in between. The CDR3 is made up of 16 amino acids.

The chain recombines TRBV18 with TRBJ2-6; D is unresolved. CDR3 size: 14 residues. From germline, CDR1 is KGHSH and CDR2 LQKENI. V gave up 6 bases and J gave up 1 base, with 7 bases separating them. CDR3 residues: CASSPDSGANVLTF. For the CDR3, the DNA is TGTGCCAGCTCCCCCGATTCTGGGGCCAACGTCCTGACTTTC.

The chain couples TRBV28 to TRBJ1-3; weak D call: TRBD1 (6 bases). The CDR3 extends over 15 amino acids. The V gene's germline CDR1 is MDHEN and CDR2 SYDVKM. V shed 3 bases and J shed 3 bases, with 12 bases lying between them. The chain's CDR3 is CASSFQSGVGNTIYF. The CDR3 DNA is TGTGCCAGCAGTTTTCAGTCAGGGGTTGGAAACACCATATATTTT.

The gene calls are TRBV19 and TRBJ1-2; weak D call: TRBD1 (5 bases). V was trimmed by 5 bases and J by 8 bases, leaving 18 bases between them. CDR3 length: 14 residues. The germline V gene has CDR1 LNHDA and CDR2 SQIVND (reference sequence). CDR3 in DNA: TGTGCCAGTAGTGGCAGGGTTCCCCCTTTCGGCTACACCTTC. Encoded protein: CASSGRVPPFGYTF.

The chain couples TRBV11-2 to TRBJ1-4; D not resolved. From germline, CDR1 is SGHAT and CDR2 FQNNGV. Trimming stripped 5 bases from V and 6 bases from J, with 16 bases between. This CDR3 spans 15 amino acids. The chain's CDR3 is CASSPLRTVDEKLFF. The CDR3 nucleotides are TGTGCCAGCAGCCCTCTTAGGACCGTAGATGAAAAACTGTTTTTT.

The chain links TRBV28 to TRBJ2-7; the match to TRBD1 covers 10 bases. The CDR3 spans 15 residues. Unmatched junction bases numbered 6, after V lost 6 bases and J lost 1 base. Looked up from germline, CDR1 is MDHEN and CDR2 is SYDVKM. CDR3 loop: CASRPLDRGSYEQYF. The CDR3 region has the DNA TGTGCCAGCAGACCTCTGGACAGGGGGTCCTACGAGCAGTACTTC.

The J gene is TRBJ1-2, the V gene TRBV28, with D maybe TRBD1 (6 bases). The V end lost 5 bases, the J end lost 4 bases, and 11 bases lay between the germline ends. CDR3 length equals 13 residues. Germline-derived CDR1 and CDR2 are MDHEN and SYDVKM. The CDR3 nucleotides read TGTGCCAGCAGTCCAGGGGAGCTCTATGGCTACACCTTC. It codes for CASSPGELYGYTF.

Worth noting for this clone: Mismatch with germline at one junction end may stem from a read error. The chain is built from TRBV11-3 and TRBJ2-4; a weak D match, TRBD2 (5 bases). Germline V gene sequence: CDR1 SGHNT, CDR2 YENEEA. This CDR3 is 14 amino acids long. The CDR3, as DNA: TGTGCCAGCAGCTTAGGGGGAGCCAACAACATTCAGTACTTC. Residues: CASSLGGANNIQYF.

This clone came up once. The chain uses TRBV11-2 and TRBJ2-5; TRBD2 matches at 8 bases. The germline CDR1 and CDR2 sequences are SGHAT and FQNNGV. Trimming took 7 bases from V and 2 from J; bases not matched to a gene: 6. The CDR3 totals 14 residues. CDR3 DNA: TGTGCCAGCATCAGGAGCGGGGGACAAGAGACCCAGTACTTC. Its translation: CASIRSGGQETQYF. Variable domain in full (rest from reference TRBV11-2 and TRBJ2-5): EAGVAQSPRYKIIEKRQSVAFWCNPISGHATLYWYQQILGQGPKLLIQFQNNGVVDDSQLPKDRFSAERLKGVDSTLKIQPAKLEDSAVYLCASIRSGGQETQYFGPGTRLLVL.

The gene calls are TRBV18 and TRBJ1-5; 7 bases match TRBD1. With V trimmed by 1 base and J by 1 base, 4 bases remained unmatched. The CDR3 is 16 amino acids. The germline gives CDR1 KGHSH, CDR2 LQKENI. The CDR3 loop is CASSPLDRASNQPQHF. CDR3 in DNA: TGTGCCAGCTCACCACTTGACAGGGCGAGCAATCAGCCCCAGCATTTT.